This T cell receptor (beta chain) was recorded in a study of CD8 T cells in ankylosing spondylitis. Trimming pared 4 bases from V and 3 bases from J, leaving 10 bases between. From germline, CDR1 is SGHKS and CDR2 YYEKEE (reference sequence). CDR3 size: 13 residues. Study-level findings and limits: Ankylosing spondylitis blood appeared to be characterized by a TCR beta motif of several highly homologous variants.

This clonotype was seen only a few times. No antigen is known for it. TCRdb used MiXCR to reprocess the 5' RACE reads, holding one entry per CDR3 protein. The table has 220,000 or so distinct CDR3 sequences, about 18% seen once. Sequencing was performed on blood, either unsorted or a sorted T cell fraction (not recorded which). The TCR sequence derives from a male donor with ankylosing spondylitis. The chain carries TRBV5-5 and TRBJ1-1, with D hard to call. The CDR3 DNA is TGTGCCAGCAGCCCCCCCGTTGACACTGAAGCTTTCTTT. Translated, it gives CASSPPVDTEAFF.